The rows below give T cell receptor beta chains drawn from one sample of a study of blood T cell repertoires in COVID-19. Clones were read by immunoSEQ multiplex PCR, and TCRdb kept only the in-frame ones, dropping some. The sample includes about 150,000 clones, roughly 80% seen only once; the top ten take roughly 1.5%. Specimen: peripheral blood. These receptors were obtained from a man older than 75 with acute or convalescent COVID-19. The CDR3 runs from the conserved cysteine through the conserved F or W. The order of the fields is J gene, D gene, V gene, clone size, CDR3 DNA, CDR3 protein. D genes are given only for firm matches. Rows may omit the clone size; those that give it use once, few, many or a size class.

J gene: TRBJ1-4; D gene: -; V gene: TRBV25-1; clone size: few; CDR3 DNA: TGTGCCAGCAGTGTAAATGAAAAACTGTTTTTT; CDR3 protein: CASSVNEKLFF
J gene: TRBJ1-4; D gene: -; V gene: TRBV5-1; clone size: few; CDR3 DNA: TGCGCCAGCAGCGGGGGACGCCGGGGGAATGAAAAACTGTTTTTT; CDR3 protein: CASSGGRRGNEKLFF
J gene: TRBJ2-5; D gene: TRBD2; V gene: TRBV11-3; clone size: -; CDR3 DNA: TGTGCCAGCAGCTTCGGACTAGCGGGGGCCAGGAAGACCCAGTACTTC; CDR3 protein: CASSFGLAGARKTQYF
J gene: TRBJ2-2; D gene: TRBD1; V gene: TRBV5-1; clone size: -; CDR3 DNA: TGCGCCAGCAGCTCTTTGGTCCAACAGGGGGCTGCCGGGGAGCTGTTTTTT; CDR3 protein: CASSSLVQQGAAGELFF
J gene: TRBJ2-5; D gene: TRBD2; V gene: TRBV13; clone size: -; CDR3 DNA: TGTGCCAGCAGCTTAGTCCGACTAGCGGGACTCCAAGAGACCCAGTACTTC; CDR3 protein: CASSLVRLAGLQETQYF
J gene: TRBJ1-1; D gene: -; V gene: TRBV28; clone size: -; CDR3 DNA: TGTGCCAGCAGGAGTCAGAGCCGGGGTGAAGCTTTCTTT; CDR3 protein: CASRSQSRGEAFF
J gene: TRBJ2-3; D gene: TRBD2; V gene: TRBV25-1; clone size: -; CDR3 DNA: TGTGCCAGCAGTGCCCTAGCGGGGGATTCCACAGATACGCAGTATTTT; CDR3 protein: CASSALAGDSTDTQYF
J gene: TRBJ2-2; D gene: -; V gene: TRBV20-1; clone size: -; CDR3 DNA: TGCAGTGCTAGTAAGACAGGTGTCAGGACCGGGGAGCTGTTTTTT; CDR3 protein: CSASKTGVRTGELFF
J gene: TRBJ2-2; D gene: TRBD2; V gene: TRBV5-1; clone size: -; CDR3 DNA: TGCGCCAGCAGCCTGACTAGCCCGAACACCGGGGAGCTGTTTTTT; CDR3 protein: CASSLTSPNTGELFF
J gene: TRBJ1-1; D gene: TRBD1; V gene: TRBV19; clone size: -; CDR3 DNA: TGTGCCAGTATGAGTCGGAGGACAGGGAACACTGAAGCTTTCTTT; CDR3 protein: CASMSRRTGNTEAFF
J gene: TRBJ2-2; D gene: TRBD2; V gene: TRBV3-1/TRBV3-2; clone size: -; CDR3 DNA: TGTGCCAGCGCCGGGGGAGCGGGGGAGAACACCGGGGAGCTGTTTTTT; CDR3 protein: CASAGGAGENTGELFF
J gene: TRBJ1-2; D gene: TRBD1; V gene: TRBV6-4; clone size: -; CDR3 DNA: TGTGCCAGCAGTGACGGGACAGGGTTCCAGGGGCCTCGGGGCTACACCTTC; CDR3 protein: CASSDGTGFQGPRGYTF
J gene: TRBJ2-5; D gene: TRBD1; V gene: TRBV28; clone size: -; CDR3 DNA: TGTGCCAGCGACGACCCCGGTACAGGGGAAGAGACCCAGTACTTC; CDR3 protein: CASDDPGTGEETQYF
J gene: TRBJ2-1; D gene: -; V gene: TRBV7-9; clone size: -; CDR3 DNA: TGTGCCAGCAGCACACCAGGTTCCTCCTACAATGAGCAGTTCTTC; CDR3 protein: CASSTPGSSYNEQFF
J gene: TRBJ1-1; D gene: TRBD1; V gene: TRBV2; clone size: -; CDR3 DNA: TGTGCCAGCAGCACAGACAGGGGAGGCACTGAAGCTTTCTTT; CDR3 protein: CASSTDRGGTEAFF
J gene: TRBJ1-1; D gene: -; V gene: TRBV30; clone size: -; CDR3 DNA: TGTGCCTGGAGTGACGCAGTGAACCCGAACACTGAAGCTTTCTTT; CDR3 protein: CAWSDAVNPNTEAFF
J gene: TRBJ1-6; D gene: -; V gene: TRBV24-1; clone size: -; CDR3 DNA: TGTGCCACCAGTGATTTAGAGGGGACTAACTATAATTCACCCCTCCACTTT; CDR3 protein: CATSDLEGTNYNSPLHF
J gene: TRBJ1-1; D gene: -; V gene: TRBV7-2; clone size: once; CDR3 DNA: TGTGCCAGCAGCTTAGCGGGGCAGGTGATGGAAGCTTTCTTT; CDR3 protein: CASSLAGQVMEAFF
J gene: TRBJ2-2; D gene: TRBD1; V gene: TRBV7-9; clone size: -; CDR3 DNA: TGTGCCAGCAGCTCGACCCGACAGGGCACGAACACCGGGGAGCTGTTTTTT; CDR3 protein: CASSSTRQGTNTGELFF
J gene: TRBJ2-7; D gene: -; V gene: TRBV5-1; clone size: -; CDR3 DNA: TGCGCCAGCAGCCCCGATCGGGGTGGCGAGCAGTACTTC; CDR3 protein: CASSPDRGGEQYF
J gene: TRBJ1-5; D gene: -; V gene: TRBV7-2; clone size: -; CDR3 DNA: TGTGCCAGCAGCTTAGATTTAGGGGGCAATCAGCCCCAGCATTTT; CDR3 protein: CASSLDLGGNQPQHF
J gene: TRBJ2-2; D gene: -; V gene: TRBV5-4; clone size: once; CDR3 DNA: TGTGCCAGCAGCGTCCGGGGAGGGGGGTCCTCGACCGGGGAGCTGTTTTTT; CDR3 protein: CASSVRGGGSSTGELFF
J gene: TRBJ1-6; D gene: -; V gene: TRBV6-4; clone size: once; CDR3 DNA: TGTGCCAGCAGCGTGGGAGCGGCCGGTTCACCCCTCCACTTT; CDR3 protein: CASSVGAAGSPLHF